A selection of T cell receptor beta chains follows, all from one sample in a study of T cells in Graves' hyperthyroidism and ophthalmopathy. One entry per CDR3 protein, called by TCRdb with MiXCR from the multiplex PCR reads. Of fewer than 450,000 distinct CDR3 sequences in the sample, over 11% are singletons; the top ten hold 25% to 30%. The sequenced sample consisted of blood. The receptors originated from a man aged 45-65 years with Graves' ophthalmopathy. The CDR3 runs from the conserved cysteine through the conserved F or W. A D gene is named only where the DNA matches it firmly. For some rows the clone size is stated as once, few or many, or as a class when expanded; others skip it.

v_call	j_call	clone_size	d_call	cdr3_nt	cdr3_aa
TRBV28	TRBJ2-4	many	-	TGTGCCAGCAGTTTAGTTGGGGGGATTCAGTACTTC	CASSLVGGIQYF
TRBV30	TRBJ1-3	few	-	TGTGCCTGGAGTGTAGCTTCTTCTGGAAGCACCATATATTTT	CAWSVASSGSTIYF
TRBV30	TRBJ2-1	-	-	TGTGCCCGGTCAAGTACGGAGGTATTCGAGCAGTTCTTC	CARSSTEVFEQFF
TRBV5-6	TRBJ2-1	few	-	TGTGCCAGCAGCTTGGTGGTTAGCGTAAACTACAATGAGCAGTTCTTC	CASSLVVSVNYNEQFF
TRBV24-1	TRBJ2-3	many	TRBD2	TGTGCCACCAGTGGTTGGACTAGCGGTACAAATACGCAGTATTTT	CATSGWTSGTNTQYF
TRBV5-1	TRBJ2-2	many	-	TGCGCCAGCGATACTACCGGGACTAACACCGGGGAGCTGTTTTTT	CASDTTGTNTGELFF
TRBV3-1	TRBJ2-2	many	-	TGTGCCAGCAGCGGGCTAACGGGGGCGAACACCGGGGAGCTGTTTTTT	CASSGLTGANTGELFF
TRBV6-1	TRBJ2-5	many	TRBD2	TGTGCCAGCAGTGAAGAGGCTAGCGGGAGTGTAAAGACCCAGTACTTC	CASSEEASGSVKTQYF
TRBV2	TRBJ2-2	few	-	TGTGCCAGCAGTGAAGCCCTGGGACTTAACACCGGGGAGCTGTTTTTT	CASSEALGLNTGELFF
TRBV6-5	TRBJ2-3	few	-	TGTGCCAGCAGTTACCATTTAGGGGATCCATCCGATACGCAGTATTTT	CASSYHLGDPSDTQYF
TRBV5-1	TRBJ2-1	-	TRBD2	TGCGCCGGCAGCTGGGGGAGGGTGGGGAATGAGCAGCTCTTC	CAGSWGRVGNEQLF
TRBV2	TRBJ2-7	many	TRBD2	TGTGCCAGCAGTACGGGACTAGCGGGACCCTACGAGCAGTACTTC	CASSTGLAGPYEQYF
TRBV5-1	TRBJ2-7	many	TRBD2	TGCGCCAGCAGCGTAACTAGCGGGGGGACCTACGAGCAGTACTTC	CASSVTSGGTYEQYF
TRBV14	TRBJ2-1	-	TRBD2	TGTGCCAGCAGAGCAAGCGGGGGTCCCTACAATGAGCAGTTCTTC	CASRASGGPYNEQFF
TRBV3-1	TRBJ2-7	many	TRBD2	TGTGCCAGCCGGCGCGATAGCGGGGCCTACGAGCAGTACTTC	CASRRDSGAYEQYF
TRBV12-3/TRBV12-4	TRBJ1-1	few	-	TGTGCCAGCAGTTTTTCCACTGAAGCTTTCTTT	CASSFSTEAFF
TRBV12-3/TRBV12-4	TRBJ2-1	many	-	TGTGCCAGCAGCCCGGTGAATGCGGAGCAGTTCTTC	CASSPVNAEQFF
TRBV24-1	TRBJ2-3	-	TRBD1	TGTGCCACCAGTGATTTGCCTCCGACAGGGTTTGCCACAGATACGCAGTATTTT	CATSDLPPTGFATDTQYF
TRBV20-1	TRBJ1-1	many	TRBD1	TGCAGTGCTAGAACGGGACAGACAAACACTGAAGCTTTCTTT	CSARTGQTNTEAFF
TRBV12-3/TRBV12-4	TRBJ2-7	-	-	TGTGCCAGCAGCCCCCAGGTATCAGGCTACGAGCAGTACTTC	CASSPQVSGYEQYF
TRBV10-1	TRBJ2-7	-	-	TGCGCCAGCAGTGTGGTTCGACAAACCTACTACGAGCAGTACTTC	CASSVVRQTYYEQYF
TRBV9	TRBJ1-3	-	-	TGTGCCAGCAGCGTAGGGACAGAGTCTGGAAACACCATATATTTT	CASSVGTESGNTIYF
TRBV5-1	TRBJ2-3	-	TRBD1	TGCGCCAGCAGCATATCGACAGGGGGTCATACAGATACGCAGTATTTT	CASSISTGGHTDTQYF
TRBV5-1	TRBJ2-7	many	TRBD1	TGCGCCAGCAGCACCACTCGGTCGACAGGGGCCTACGAGCAGTACTTC	CASSTTRSTGAYEQYF
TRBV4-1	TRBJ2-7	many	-	TGCGCCAGCAGCCAAGTTATTTCAGGACTGGGTGAGCAGTACTTC	CASSQVISGLGEQYF
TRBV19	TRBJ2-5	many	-	TGTGCCAGTAGACAACGGGGCGGGAAGGACCAAGAGACCCAGTACTTC	CASRQRGGKDQETQYF
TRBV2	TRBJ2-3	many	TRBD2	TGTGCCAGCAGTGGTGGCGGGGGAAACACAGATACGCAGTATTTT	CASSGGGGNTDTQYF
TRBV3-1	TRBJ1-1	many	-	TGTGCCAGCAGCAATGGACAGTGGAACACTGAAGCTTTCTTT	CASSNGQWNTEAFF
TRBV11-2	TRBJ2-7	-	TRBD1	TGCGCCAGCAGCCTCGTGACAGGGAGCTACGAGCAGTACTTC	CASSLVTGSYEQYF
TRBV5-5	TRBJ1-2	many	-	TGTGCCAGCCAAACAGGCTATGGCTACACCTTC	CASQTGYGYTF
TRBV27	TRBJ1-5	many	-	TGTGCCAGCAGTCGGGGGGGGGGCGCGTCTCAGCCCCAGCATTTT	CASSRGGGASQPQHF
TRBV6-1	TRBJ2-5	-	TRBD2	TGTGCCAGCAAACCGGGACTAGCGTCGGAGACCCAGTACTTC	CASKPGLASETQYF
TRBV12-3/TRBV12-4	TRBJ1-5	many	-	TGTGCCAGCGCCAGGGGTGGCAATCAGCCCCAGCATTTT	CASARGGNQPQHF
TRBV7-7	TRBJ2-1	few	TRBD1	TGTACTAGCAGCTTGGGACAGGGGAGCAATGAGCAGTTCTTC	CTSSLGQGSNEQFF
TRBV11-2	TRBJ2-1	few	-	TGTGCCAGCAGCTTAGCCGGGATCAACAATGAGCAGTTCTTC	CASSLAGINNEQFF
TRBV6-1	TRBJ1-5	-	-	TGTGCCAGCAGCCGATTATTAAATCAGCCCCAGCATTTT	CASSRLLNQPQHF
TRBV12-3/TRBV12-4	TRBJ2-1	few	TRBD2	TGTGCCAGCAGTTTCCGGGAGGTGTCCTACAATGAGCAGTTCTTC	CASSFREVSYNEQFF
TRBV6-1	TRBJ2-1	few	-	TGTGCCAGCAGTGAATATCGAGGTCACCGATCACAGGGTGGGGATGAGCAGTTCTTC	CASSEYRGHRSQGGDEQFF
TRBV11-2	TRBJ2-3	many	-	TGTGCCAGCAGCTTTTTGGGCAAGGCGGATACGCAGTATTTT	CASSFLGKADTQYF
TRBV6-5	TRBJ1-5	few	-	TGTGCCAGCAGTTACACCGCAGGGGCTCAGCCCCAGCATTTT	CASSYTAGAQPQHF
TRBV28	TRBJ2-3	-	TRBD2	TGTTCGAGCCGTCCGGCCGCAGGGAGGGGAACAGATACGCAGTATTTT	CSSRPAAGRGTDTQYF